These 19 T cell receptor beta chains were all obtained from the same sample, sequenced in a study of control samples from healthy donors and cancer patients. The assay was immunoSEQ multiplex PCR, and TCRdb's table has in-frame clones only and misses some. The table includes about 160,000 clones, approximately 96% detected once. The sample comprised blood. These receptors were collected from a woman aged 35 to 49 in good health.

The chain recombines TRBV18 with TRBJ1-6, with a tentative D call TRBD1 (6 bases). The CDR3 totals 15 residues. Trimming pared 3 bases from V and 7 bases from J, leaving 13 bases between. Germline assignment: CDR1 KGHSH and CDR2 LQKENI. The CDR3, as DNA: TGTGCCAGCTCACCCTCTCGACAGGAAAATTCACCCCTCCACTTT. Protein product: CASSPSRQENSPLHF. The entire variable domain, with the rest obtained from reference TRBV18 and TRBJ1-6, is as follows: NAGVMQNPRHLVRRRGQEARLRCSPMKGHSHVYWYRQLPEEGLKFMVYLQKENIIDESGMPKERFSAEFPKEGPSILRIQQVVRGDSAAYFCASSPSRQENSPLHFGNGTRLTVT.

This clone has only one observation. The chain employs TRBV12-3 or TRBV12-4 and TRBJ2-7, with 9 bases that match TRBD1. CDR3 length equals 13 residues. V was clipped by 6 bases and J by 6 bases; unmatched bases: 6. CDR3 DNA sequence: TGTGCCAGCAGGGGGACAGGGTATCCCGAGCAGTACTTC. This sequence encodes CASRGTGYPEQYF.

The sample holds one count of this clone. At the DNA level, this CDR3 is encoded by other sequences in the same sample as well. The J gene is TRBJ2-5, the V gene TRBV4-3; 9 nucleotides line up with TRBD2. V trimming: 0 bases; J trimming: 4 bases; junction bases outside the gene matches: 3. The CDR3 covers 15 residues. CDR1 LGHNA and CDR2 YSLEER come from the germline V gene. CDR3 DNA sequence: TGCGCCAGCAGCCAAGATCTGCGGGGGGGAGAGACCCAGTACTTC. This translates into CASSQDLRGGETQYF.

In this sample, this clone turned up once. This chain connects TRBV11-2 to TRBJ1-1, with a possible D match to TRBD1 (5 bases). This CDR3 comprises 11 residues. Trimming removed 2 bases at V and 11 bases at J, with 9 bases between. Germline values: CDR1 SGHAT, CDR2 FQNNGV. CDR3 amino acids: CASSLQGSAFF. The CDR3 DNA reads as TGTGCCAGCAGCTTACAGGGATCGGCTTTCTTT.

The CDR3 here is CASSPPRLGSYGYTF. The CDR3 DNA follows: TGTGCCAGCTCACCACCTAGGCTTGGGAGCTATGGCTACACCTTC. The chain employs TRBV18 and TRBJ1-2; the D is unclear. The CDR3 loop spans 15 amino acids. Germline V gene lookup returns CDR1 KGHSH and CDR2 LQKENI. Trimming took 0 bases from V and 4 from J, leaving 12 bases between them.

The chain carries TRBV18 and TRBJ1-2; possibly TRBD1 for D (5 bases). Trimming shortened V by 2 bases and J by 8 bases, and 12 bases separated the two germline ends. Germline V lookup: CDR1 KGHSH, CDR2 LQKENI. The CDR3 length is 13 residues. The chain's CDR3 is CASSPTGQGGYTF. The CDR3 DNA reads TGTGCCAGCTCACCAACAGGCCAAGGAGGCTACACCTTC.

CDR3 coding DNA: TGTGCCAGCAGCAAAACAGGGGGCGCAACAATAAACACTGAAGCTTTCTTT. Its protein is CASSKTGGATINTEAFF. The gene calls are TRBV7-2 and TRBJ1-1; 9 nucleotides agree with TRBD1. Trimming cost V 5 bases and J 2 bases; bases outside gene matches: 12. This CDR3 is built from 17 residues. CDR1 is SGHTA and CDR2 is FQGNSA in the germline V gene. The full variable domain, rest sourced from reference TRBV7-2 and TRBJ1-1, is GAGVSQSPSNKVTEKGKDVELRCDPISGHTALYWYRQSLGQGLEFLIYFQGNSAPDKSGLPSDRFSAERTGGSVSTLTIQRTQQEDSAVYLCASSKTGGATINTEAFFGQGTRLTVV.

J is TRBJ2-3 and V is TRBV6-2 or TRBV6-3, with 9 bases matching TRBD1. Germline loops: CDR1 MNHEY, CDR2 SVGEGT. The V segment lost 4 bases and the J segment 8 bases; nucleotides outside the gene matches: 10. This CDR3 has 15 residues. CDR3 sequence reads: CASSWWTGDYGTQYF. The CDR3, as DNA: TGTGCCAGCAGTTGGTGGACAGGGGATTACGGTACGCAGTATTTT.

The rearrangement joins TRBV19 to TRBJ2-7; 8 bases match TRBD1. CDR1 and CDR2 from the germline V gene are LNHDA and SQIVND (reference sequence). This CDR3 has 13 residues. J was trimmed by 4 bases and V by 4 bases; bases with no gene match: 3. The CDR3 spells CASSNQGAYEQYF. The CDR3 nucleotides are TGTGCCAGTAGTAACCAGGGGGCGTACGAGCAGTACTTC. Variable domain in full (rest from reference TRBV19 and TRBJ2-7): DGGITQSPKYLFRKEGQNVTLSCEQNLNHDAMYWYRQDPGQGLRLIYYSQIVNDFQKGDIAEGYSVSREKKESFPLTVTSAQKNPTAFYLCASSNQGAYEQYFGPGTRLTVT.

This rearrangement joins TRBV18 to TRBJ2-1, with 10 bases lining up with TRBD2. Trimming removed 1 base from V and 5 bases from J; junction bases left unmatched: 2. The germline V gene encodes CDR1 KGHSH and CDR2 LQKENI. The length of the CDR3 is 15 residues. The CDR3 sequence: CASSPRLAGDNEQFF. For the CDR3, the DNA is TGTGCCAGCTCACCACGTCTAGCGGGAGACAATGAGCAGTTCTTC. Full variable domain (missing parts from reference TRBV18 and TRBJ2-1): NAGVMQNPRHLVRRRGQEARLRCSPMKGHSHVYWYRQLPEEGLKFMVYLQKENIIDESGMPKERFSAEFPKEGPSILRIQQVVRGDSAAYFCASSPRLAGDNEQFFGPGTRLTVL.

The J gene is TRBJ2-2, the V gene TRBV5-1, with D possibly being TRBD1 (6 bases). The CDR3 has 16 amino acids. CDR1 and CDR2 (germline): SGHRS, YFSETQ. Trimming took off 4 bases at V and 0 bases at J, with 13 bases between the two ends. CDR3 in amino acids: CASSPTGPSNTGELFF. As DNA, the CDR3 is TGCGCCAGCAGCCCGACAGGTCCGTCGAACACCGGGGAGCTGTTTTTT.

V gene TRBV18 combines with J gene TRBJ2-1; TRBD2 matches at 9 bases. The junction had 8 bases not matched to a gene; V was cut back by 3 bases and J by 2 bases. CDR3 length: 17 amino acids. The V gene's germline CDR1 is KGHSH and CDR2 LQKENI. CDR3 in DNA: TGTGCCAGCTCACCGGATAGCGGGAGCAAGCCCTACAATGAGCAGTTCTTC. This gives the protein CASSPDSGSKPYNEQFF.

As DNA, the CDR3 is TGTGCCAGCAGTTACCTGGGACAGCCCCAGGGAGAGCAGTACTTC. Encoded protein: CASSYLGQPQGEQYF. This sequence joins TRBV6-5 and TRBJ2-7; 7 positions match TRBD1. CDR3 length: 15 residues. With 2 bases clipped from V and 7 bases from J, the junction kept 11 bases outside the gene matches. Germline V CDR1 and CDR2: MNHEY, SVGAGI.

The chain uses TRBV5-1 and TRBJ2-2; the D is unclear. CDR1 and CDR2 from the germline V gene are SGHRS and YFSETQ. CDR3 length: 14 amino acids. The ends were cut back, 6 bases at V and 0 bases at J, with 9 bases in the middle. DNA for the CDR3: TGCGCCAGCACTGGACCGGCGAACACCGGGGAGCTGTTTTTT. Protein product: CASTGPANTGELFF.

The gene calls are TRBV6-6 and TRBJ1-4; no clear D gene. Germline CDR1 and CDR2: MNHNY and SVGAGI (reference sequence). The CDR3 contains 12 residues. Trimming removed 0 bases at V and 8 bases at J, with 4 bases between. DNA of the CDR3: TGTGCCAGCAGTTACTCGACCGAAAAACTGTTTTTT. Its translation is CASSYSTEKLFF.

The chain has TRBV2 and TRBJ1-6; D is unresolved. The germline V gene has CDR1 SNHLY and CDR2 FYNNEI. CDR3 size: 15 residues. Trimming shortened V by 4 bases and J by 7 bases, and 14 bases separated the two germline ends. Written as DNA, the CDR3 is TGTGCCAGCAGTGGAACTGGACTGAAAAATTCACCCCTCCACTTT. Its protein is CASSGTGLKNSPLHF.

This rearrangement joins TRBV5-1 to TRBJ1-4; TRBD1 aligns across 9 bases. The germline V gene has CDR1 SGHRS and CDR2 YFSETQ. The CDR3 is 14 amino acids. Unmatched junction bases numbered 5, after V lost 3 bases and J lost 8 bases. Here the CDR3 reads CASSSRTGEEKLFF. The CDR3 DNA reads TGCGCCAGCAGCTCGAGGACAGGGGAAGAAAAACTGTTTTTT.

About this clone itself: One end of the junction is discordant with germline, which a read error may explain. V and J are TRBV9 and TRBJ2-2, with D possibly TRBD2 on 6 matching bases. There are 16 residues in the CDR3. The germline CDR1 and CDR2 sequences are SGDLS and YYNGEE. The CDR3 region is CASSVPPSASTWELFF. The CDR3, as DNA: TGTGCCAGCAGCGTTCCCCCTAGCGCGTCCACCTGGGAGCTGTTTTTT.

In DNA form, the CDR3 reads TGCGCCAGCAGTCGTTCAGGGAACACTGAAGCTTTCTTT. It encodes CASSRSGNTEAFF. The chain uses TRBV5-1 and TRBJ1-1; D uncertain. The V gene lost 5 bases and the J gene lost 1 base, with 9 bases spanning the gap. Per germline, CDR1 SGHRS and CDR2 YFSETQ. This CDR3 is 13 amino acids long. Looking up the rest from reference TRBV5-1 and TRBJ1-1 gives the full variable domain: KAGVTQTPRYLIKTRGQQVTLSCSPISGHRSVSWYQQTPGQGLQFLFEYFSETQRNKGNFPGRFSGRQFSNSRSEMNVSTLELGDSALYLCASSRSGNTEAFFGQGTRLTVV.